One T cell receptor (beta chain) is described in this entry. Per the germline V gene, CDR1 is MNHEY and CDR2 is SMNVEV (reference sequence). The V gene lost 6 bases and the J gene lost 7 bases, with 21 bases spanning the gap. This CDR3 is 15 amino acids long. This specimen belongs to a study of blood T cell repertoires in COVID-19. Study-wide context: Acute and convalescent COVID-19 samples came from the United States, Italy and Spain.

The assay was immunoSEQ multiplex PCR, and TCRdb's table has in-frame clones only and misses some. The sample lists 300,000 to 400,000 clones; 80% to 90% were seen once. The source material was peripheral blood. This rearrangement joins TRBV27 to TRBJ1-2, with D possibly being TRBD1 (5 bases). This receptor was identified in a man over 45 with active or convalescent COVID-19. This CDR3 is CASRPGRLKGFGYTF. The CDR3 DNA follows: TGTGCCAGCAGGCCTGGGAGGCTGAAGGGGTTTGGCTACACCTTC.